The 18 T cell receptor beta chains in this list originate from one sample, sequenced in a study of T cell responses to AZD1222 COVID-19 vaccine. Produced via immunoSEQ multiplex PCR; TCRdb's table is partial and in-frame only. Found here are 140,000 to 150,000 clones, over 75% of them singletons; the top ten hold more than 7%. The sequences come from peripheral blood, collected on day 0 of AZD1222 vaccination. The receptors were gathered from an adult in good health.

The chain uses TRBV7-9 and TRBJ1-1, with 7 nucleotides matching TRBD1. This CDR3 is built from 16 residues. CDR1 is SEHNR and CDR2 is FQNEAQ in the germline V gene (reference sequence). The V gene end was trimmed by 1 base and the J gene end by 0 bases; junction bases not matched to a gene: 5. CDR3 sequence: CASSLGQGALNTEAFF. The DNA for the CDR3 is TGTGCCAGCAGCTTAGGACAGGGTGCCCTGAACACTGAAGCTTTCTTT.

The J gene is TRBJ2-4, the V gene TRBV9; 8 nucleotides match TRBD1. Unmatched junction bases numbered 1, after V lost 0 bases and J lost 5 bases. Germline assignment: CDR1 SGDLS and CDR2 YYNGEE. The CDR3 covers 14 residues. The DNA for the CDR3 is TGTGCCAGCAGCGTAGGGGACAGGCAAAACATTCAGTACTTC. Amino acids: CASSVGDRQNIQYF.

The chain uses TRBV6-5 and TRBJ1-6; no firm D call. Trimming pared 1 base from V and 7 bases from J, leaving 5 bases between. The CDR3 loop spans 13 amino acids. The germline CDR1 and CDR2 sequences are MNHEY and SVGAGI. This CDR3 reads CASSYFGNSPLHF. The CDR3 bases are TGTGCCAGCAGTTACTTTGGCAATTCACCCCTCCACTTT.

The chain combines TRBV19 with TRBJ2-2; tentatively, D is TRBD2 (6 bases). This CDR3 comprises 15 residues. Trimming took 11 bases from V and 4 from J, leaving 20 bases between them. Per germline, CDR1 LNHDA and CDR2 SQIVND (reference sequence). DNA of the CDR3: TGTGCCTCCGCGGAGGGGCCGTCGAGCACCGGGGAGCTGTTTTTT. It specifies CASAEGPSSTGELFF. Together with reference TRBV19 and TRBJ2-2, the CDR3 gives the full variable domain: DGGITQSPKYLFRKEGQNVTLSCEQNLNHDAMYWYRQDPGQGLRLIYYSQIVNDFQKGDIAEGYSVSREKKESFPLTVTSAQKNPTAFYLCASAEGPSSTGELFFGEGSRLTVL.

CDR3 sequence: CASSLGSGTGAV. CDR3 nucleotide sequence: TGTGCCAGCAGCTTAGGGTCTGGGACAGGGGCCGTC. This chain joins TRBV7-9 and TRBJ2-7; 10 positions agree with TRBD1. In germline, CDR1 is SEHNR, CDR2 FQNEAQ (reference sequence). The CDR3 extends over 12 amino acids.

The CDR3: CASSLVAGVLEQYF. The DNA of the CDR3 is TGTGCCAGCAGCTTGGTTGCGGGGGTACTCGAGCAGTACTTC. The chain recombines TRBV5-6 with TRBJ2-7, with 7 bases lining up with TRBD2. The CDR3 totals 14 residues. Germline V CDR1 and CDR2: SGHDT, YYEEEE. The trim removed 0 bases at V and 6 bases at J, leaving 6 bases unmatched.

J is TRBJ1-4 and V is TRBV5-1; D is unclear. This CDR3 region has 14 residues. V shed 0 bases and J shed 5 bases, with 8 bases lying between them. Germline V gene lookup returns CDR1 SGHRS and CDR2 YFSETQ. The CDR3 nucleotides read TGCGCCAGCAGCTTGGGGGCGCAAAATGAAAAACTGTTTTTT. This encodes CASSLGAQNEKLFF.

The rearrangement uses TRBV13 and TRBJ1-1, with D unclear. The CDR3 runs 12 residues. Germline CDR1 PRHDT, CDR2 FYEKMQ (reference sequence). Trimming left V 7 bases short and J 0 bases short, with 6 bases between. The CDR3 sequence: CASKTLNTEAFF. The DNA for the CDR3 is TGTGCCAGCAAGACACTGAACACTGAAGCTTTCTTT.

The CDR3 loop reads CASSATAEETQYF. CDR3 bases: TGTGCCAGCAGCGCGACTGCGGAAGAGACCCAGTACTTC. The genes are TRBV7-9 and TRBJ2-5; the D is unclear. The germline CDR1 and CDR2 sequences are SEHNR and FQNEAQ (reference sequence). The CDR3 runs to 13 residues. Trimming removed 5 bases from V and 3 bases from J, with 10 bases in between.

The chain uses TRBV5-1 and TRBJ2-3; unclear D gene. Per the germline V gene, CDR1 is SGHRS and CDR2 is YFSETQ. Deletions cut 5 bases from V and 2 bases from J, with 12 bases between. The CDR3 sequence is 14 residues long. CDR3 bases: TGCGCCAGCAGGTGGTCACAGTTCACAGATACGCAGTATTTT. Translated, it gives CASRWSQFTDTQYF. Together with reference TRBV5-1 and TRBJ2-3, the CDR3 gives the full variable domain: KAGVTQTPRYLIKTRGQQVTLSCSPISGHRSVSWYQQTPGQGLQFLFEYFSETQRNKGNFPGRFSGRQFSNSRSEMNVSTLELGDSALYLCASRWSQFTDTQYFGPGTRLTVL.

This chain joins TRBV18 and TRBJ2-7, with TRBD2 identical over 12 bases. V dropped 5 bases and J dropped 5; count of bases not matched to a gene: 7. Germline V gives CDR1 KGHSH, CDR2 LQKENI. The CDR3 is made up of 15 amino acids. DNA of the CDR3: TGTGCCAGCTCAGTTCTAGCGGGGGGGCCCGACGAGCAGTACTTC. Its protein product is CASSVLAGGPDEQYF.

The genes are TRBV6-1 and TRBJ1-5; D uncertain. Deletions cut 2 bases from V and 3 bases from J, with 8 bases between. Looked up from germline, CDR1 is MNHNS and CDR2 is SASEGT. The CDR3 loop spans 14 amino acids. The CDR3 spells CASSEPGYNQPQHF. The CDR3 DNA reads TGTGCCAGCAGTGAACCCGGCTACAATCAGCCCCAGCATTTT.

J is TRBJ1-2 and V is TRBV30, with D possibly matching TRBD1 (6 bases). Deletions cut 5 bases from V and 8 bases from J, with 21 bases between. CDR1 GTSNPN and CDR2 SVGIG come from the germline V gene (reference sequence). This CDR3 spans 14 amino acids. The CDR3 here is CAWVSWRGKGGYTF. The CDR3 nucleotides are TGTGCCTGGGTCTCGTGGAGGGGGAAAGGCGGCTACACCTTC.

Note on this clone: The sample contains more than one DNA sequence encoding this CDR3. The rearrangement joins TRBV3-1 (or the pseudogene TRBV3-2) to TRBJ2-3; D gene unclear. The CDR3 has 11 residues. V was shortened by 2 bases and J by 4 bases, with 1 base between the two germline ends. Germline V gene lookup returns CDR1 LGHDT and CDR2 YNNKEL (reference sequence). This CDR3 is CASSQSDTQYF. The CDR3 DNA is TGTGCCAGCAGCCAATCAGATACGCAGTATTTT.

The chain carries TRBV4-1 and TRBJ1-2; TRBD1 agrees at 7 bases. The CDR3 sequence is 15 residues long. CDR1 is MGHRA and CDR2 is YSYEKL in the germline V gene. With V trimmed by 3 bases and J by 7 bases, 11 bases remained unmatched. The chain's CDR3 is CASSHDGQVGFGYTF. CDR3 DNA sequence: TGCGCCAGCAGCCATGACGGACAGGTTGGGTTTGGCTACACCTTC.

V is TRBV7-6 and J is TRBJ2-7; either TRBD1 or TRBD2 may supply D (6 bases each). The CDR3 spans 16 residues. The V and J ends lost 4 bases and 6 bases respectively, with 22 bases between them. Germline CDR1 reads SGHVS; CDR2 reads FNYEAQ. CDR3 nucleotides: TGTGCCAGCAGCTCCGGGCAGGGGAGAGGAGGGCTCGAGCAGTACTTC. Its protein is CASSSGQGRGGLEQYF.

The genes are TRBV6-5 and TRBJ1-3; D is uncertain. V was shortened by 8 bases and J by 1 base, with 12 bases between the two germline ends. This CDR3 spans 14 amino acids. Germline CDR1 reads MNHEY; CDR2 reads SVGAGI. CDR3 region: CASGNSDSGNTIYF. The CDR3 DNA reads as TGTGCCAGCGGTAACAGTGATTCTGGAAACACCATATATTTT.

This chain connects TRBV6-6 to TRBJ1-1, with D unresolved. Germline lookup yields CDR1 MNHNY and CDR2 SVGAGI (reference sequence). The V end lost 5 bases, the J end lost 10 bases, and 14 bases lay between the germline ends. The CDR3 runs to 12 residues. In nucleotides, the CDR3 is TGTGCCAGCAGTACCTCCTTGGGTGGAGCTTTCTTT. Its protein is CASSTSLGGAFF.